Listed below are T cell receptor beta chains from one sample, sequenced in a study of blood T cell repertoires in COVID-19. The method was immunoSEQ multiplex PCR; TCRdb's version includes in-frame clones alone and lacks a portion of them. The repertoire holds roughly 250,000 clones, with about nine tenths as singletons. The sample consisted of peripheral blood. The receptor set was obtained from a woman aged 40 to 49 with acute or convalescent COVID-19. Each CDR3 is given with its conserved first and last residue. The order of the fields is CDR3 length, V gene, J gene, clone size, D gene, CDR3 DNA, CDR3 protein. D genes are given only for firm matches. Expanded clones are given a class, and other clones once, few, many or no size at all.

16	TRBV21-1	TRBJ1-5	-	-	TGTGCCAGCAGCAACGAACGGCAGGGGGCGGTTCAGCCCCAGCATTTT	CASSNERQGAVQPQHF
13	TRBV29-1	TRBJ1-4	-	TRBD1	TGCAGCGCACGGGACAGGGTTAATGAAAAACTGTTTTTT	CSARDRVNEKLFF
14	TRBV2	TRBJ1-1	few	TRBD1	TGTGCCAGCAGTCGACAGGGATTCTCCACTGAAGCTTTCTTT	CASSRQGFSTEAFF
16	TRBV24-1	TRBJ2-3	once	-	TGTGCCACCAGTGAGACGCCGGGACTTCGCACAGATACGCAGTATTTT	CATSETPGLRTDTQYF
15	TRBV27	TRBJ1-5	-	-	TGTGCCAGCAGTTTAATCAGGGGAGGCAATCAGCCCCAGCATTTT	CASSLIRGGNQPQHF
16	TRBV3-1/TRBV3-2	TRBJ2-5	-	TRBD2	TGTGCCAGCAGCCAAGATGGGCGGGGGGGCCTAGAGACCCAGTACTTC	CASSQDGRGGLETQYF
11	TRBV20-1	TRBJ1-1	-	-	TGCATATTTTCCGGGAACACTGAAGCTTTCTTT	CIFSGNTEAFF
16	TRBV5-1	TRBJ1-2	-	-	TGCGCCAGCAGCTTGAATCATGTCGGTATTAACTATGGCTACACCTTC	CASSLNHVGINYGYTF
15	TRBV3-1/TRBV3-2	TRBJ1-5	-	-	TGTGCCAGCAGCCAAGATCGGGGGGGGCGGCAGCCCCAGCATTTT	CASSQDRGGRQPQHF
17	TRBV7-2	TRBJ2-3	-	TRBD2	TGTGCCAGCAGCTTAGCGCGGCTAGCGGGGGCCTCAGATACGCAGTATTTT	CASSLARLAGASDTQYF
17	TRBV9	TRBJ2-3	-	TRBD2	TGTGCCAGCAGCGTAGTGGCTAGCGGGGCGTTCACAGATACGCAGTATTTT	CASSVVASGAFTDTQYF
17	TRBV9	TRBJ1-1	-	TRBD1	TGTGCCAGCAGCGAATCACCGGGACAGGGGTTGAGCACTGAAGCTTTCTTT	CASSESPGQGLSTEAFF
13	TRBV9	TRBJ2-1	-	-	TGTGCCAGCAGCGTAGGTGTCAGCGGGGAGCAGTTCTTC	CASSVGVSGEQFF
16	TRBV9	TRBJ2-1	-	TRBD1	TGTGCCAGCAGCGGAGAGGGGGACAGGGCTGTCGATGAGCAGTTCTTC	CASSGEGDRAVDEQFF
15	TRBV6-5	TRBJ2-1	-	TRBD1	TGTGCCAGCAGTTTGACAGGGGACTCCTACAATGAGCAGTTCTTC	CASSLTGDSYNEQFF
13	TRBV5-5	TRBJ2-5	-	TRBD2	TGTGCCAGCAGCTTGTCGGGAGGAGAGACCCAGTACTTC	CASSLSGGETQYF
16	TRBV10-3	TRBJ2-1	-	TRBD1	TGTGCCATCAGTGACAGGGGGCCCCTCGCGGTCAATGAGCAGTTCTTC	CAISDRGPLAVNEQFF
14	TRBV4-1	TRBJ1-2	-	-	TGCGCCAGCAGCCAAGTCGTAACTAACTATGGCTACACCTTC	CASSQVVTNYGYTF